What follows is one T cell receptor beta chain and its context. Germline V CDR1 and CDR2: SQVTM, ANQGSEA. The CDR3 extends over 14 amino acids. V gave up 6 bases and J gave up 0 bases, with 15 bases separating them. Using immunoSEQ multiplex PCR, the repertoire was profiled, and TCRdb retains in-frame clones only, with some absent. The sample consists of 81,000 or so clones, roughly nine tenths of them appearing once. This sample was taken from a study of T cell changes during pregnancy in multiple sclerosis. This TCR came from a female donor in good health, serving as a control in a pregnancy study. Some clones in this sample may be carry-over from other donors' samples. The source material was PBMCs, sampled in the first trimester of pregnancy. V gene TRBV29-1 combines with J gene TRBJ2-7; maybe TRBD1 (6 bases). CDR3 sequence (DNA): TGCAGCGTGCTACAGGGAAGGGGCTCCTACGAGCAGTACTTC. Its translation is CSVLQGRGSYEQYF.